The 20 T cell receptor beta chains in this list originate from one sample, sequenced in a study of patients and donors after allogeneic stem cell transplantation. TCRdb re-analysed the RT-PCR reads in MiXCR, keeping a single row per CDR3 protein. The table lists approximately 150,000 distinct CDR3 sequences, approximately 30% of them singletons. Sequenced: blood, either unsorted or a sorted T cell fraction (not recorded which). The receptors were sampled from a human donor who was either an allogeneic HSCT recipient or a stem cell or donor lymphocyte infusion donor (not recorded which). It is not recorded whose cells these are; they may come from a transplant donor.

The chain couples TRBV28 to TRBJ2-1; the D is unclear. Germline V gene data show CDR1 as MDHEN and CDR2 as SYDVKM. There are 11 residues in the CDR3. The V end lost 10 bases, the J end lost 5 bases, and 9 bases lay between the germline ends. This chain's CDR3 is CATTGHNEQFF. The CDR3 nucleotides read TGTGCCACCACGGGTCACAATGAGCAGTTCTTC.

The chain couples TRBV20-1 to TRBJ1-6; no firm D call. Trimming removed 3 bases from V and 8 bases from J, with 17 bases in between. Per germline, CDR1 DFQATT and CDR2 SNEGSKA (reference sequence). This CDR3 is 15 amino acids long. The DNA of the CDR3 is TGCAGTGCTAGGGAACCGGGTCTCGAGGATTCACCCCTCCACTTT. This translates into CSAREPGLEDSPLHF.

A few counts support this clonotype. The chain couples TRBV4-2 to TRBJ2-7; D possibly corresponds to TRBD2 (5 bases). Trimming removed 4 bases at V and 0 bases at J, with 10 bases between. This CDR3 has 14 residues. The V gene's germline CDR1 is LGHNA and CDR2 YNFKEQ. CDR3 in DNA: TGTGCCAGCAGCCCGGCGGGCAACTCCTACGAGCAGTACTTC. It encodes CASSPAGNSYEQYF.

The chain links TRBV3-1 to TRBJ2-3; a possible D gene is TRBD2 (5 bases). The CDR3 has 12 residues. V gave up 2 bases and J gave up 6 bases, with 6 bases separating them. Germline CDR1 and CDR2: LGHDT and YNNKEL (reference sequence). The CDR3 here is CASSQRRDTQYF. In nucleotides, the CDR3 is TGTGCCAGCAGCCAAAGGAGGGATACGCAGTATTTT.

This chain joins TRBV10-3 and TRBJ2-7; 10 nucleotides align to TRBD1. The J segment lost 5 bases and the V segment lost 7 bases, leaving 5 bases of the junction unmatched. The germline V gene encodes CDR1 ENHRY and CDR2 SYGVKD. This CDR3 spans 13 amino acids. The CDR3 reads CAITETGGHEQYF. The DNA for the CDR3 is TGTGCCATCACCGAGACAGGGGGCCACGAGCAGTACTTC.

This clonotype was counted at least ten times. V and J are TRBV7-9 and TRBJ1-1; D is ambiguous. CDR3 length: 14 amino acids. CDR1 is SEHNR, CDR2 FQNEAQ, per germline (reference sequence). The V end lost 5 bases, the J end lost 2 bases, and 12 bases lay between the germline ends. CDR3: CASSLQNRNTEAFF. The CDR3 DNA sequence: TGTGCCAGCAGCCTACAGAATCGTAACACTGAAGCTTTCTTT. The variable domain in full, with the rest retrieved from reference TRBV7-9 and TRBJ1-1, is DTGVSQNPRHKITKRGQNVTFRCDPISEHNRLYWYRQTLGQGPEFLTYFQNEAQLEKSRLLSDRFSAERPKGSFSTLEIQRTEQGDSAMYLCASSLQNRNTEAFFGQGTRLTVV.

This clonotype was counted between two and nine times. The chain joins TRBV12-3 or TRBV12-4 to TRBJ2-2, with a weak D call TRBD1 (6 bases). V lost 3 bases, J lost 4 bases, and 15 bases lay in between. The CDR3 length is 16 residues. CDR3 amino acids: CASSFLQGWGTGELFF. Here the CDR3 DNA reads TGTGCCAGCAGTTTCTTGCAGGGGTGGGGCACCGGGGAGCTGTTTTTT.

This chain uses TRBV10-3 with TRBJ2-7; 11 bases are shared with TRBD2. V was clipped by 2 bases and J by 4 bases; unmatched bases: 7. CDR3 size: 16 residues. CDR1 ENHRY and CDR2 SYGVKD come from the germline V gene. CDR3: CAISEAVAGGTYEQYF. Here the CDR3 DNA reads TGTGCCATCAGTGAGGCCGTAGCGGGAGGGACGTACGAGCAGTACTTC.

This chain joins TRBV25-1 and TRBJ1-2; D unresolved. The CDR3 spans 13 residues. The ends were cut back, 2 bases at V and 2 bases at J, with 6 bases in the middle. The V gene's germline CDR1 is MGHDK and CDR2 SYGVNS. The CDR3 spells CASSEGGNYGYTF. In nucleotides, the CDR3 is TGTGCCAGCAGTGAAGGTGGGAACTATGGCTACACCTTC.

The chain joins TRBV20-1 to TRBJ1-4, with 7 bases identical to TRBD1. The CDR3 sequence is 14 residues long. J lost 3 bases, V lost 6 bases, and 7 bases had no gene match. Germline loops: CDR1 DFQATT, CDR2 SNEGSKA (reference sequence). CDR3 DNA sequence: TGCAGTGCCAATCCGACAGGGTCTAATGAAAAACTGTTTTTT. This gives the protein CSANPTGSNEKLFF.

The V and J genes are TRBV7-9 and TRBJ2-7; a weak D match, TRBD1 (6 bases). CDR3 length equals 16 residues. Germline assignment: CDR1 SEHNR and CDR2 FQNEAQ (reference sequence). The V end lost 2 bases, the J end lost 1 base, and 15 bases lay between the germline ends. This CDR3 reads CASSLRFQGKSYEQYF. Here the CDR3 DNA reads TGTGCCAGCAGCTTAAGGTTTCAGGGGAAATCCTACGAGCAGTACTTC.

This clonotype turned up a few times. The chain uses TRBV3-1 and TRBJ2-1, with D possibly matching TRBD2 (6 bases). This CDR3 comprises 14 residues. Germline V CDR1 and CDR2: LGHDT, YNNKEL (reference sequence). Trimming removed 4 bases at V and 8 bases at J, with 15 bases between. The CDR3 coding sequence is TGTGCCAGCAGCCTCCGGGGTAGCGGAGATGAGCAGTTCTTC. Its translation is CASSLRGSGDEQFF.

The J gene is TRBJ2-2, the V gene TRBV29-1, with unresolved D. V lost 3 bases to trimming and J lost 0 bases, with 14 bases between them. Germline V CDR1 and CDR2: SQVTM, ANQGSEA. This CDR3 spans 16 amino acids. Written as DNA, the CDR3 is TGCAGCGTTGAGGGGTTTGGCGGTTCGAACACCGGGGAGCTGTTTTTT. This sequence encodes CSVEGFGGSNTGELFF.

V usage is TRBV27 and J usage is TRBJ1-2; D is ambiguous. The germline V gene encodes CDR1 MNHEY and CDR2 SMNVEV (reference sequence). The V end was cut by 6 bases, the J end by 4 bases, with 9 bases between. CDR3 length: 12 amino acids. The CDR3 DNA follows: TGTGCCAGCAGCCGACTCGGCTATGGCTACACCTTC. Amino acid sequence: CASSRLGYGYTF.

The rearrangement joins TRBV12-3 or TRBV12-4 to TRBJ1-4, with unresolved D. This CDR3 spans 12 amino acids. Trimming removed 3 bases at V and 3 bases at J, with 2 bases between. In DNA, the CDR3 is TGTGCCAGCAGTTTCGCTAATGAAAAACTGTTTTTT. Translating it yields CASSFANEKLFF.

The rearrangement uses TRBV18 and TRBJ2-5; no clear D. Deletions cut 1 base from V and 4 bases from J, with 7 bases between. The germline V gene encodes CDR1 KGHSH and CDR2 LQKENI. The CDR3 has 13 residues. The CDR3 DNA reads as TGTGCCAGCTCACCACGGGAAAGAGAGACCCAGTACTTC. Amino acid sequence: CASSPRERETQYF.

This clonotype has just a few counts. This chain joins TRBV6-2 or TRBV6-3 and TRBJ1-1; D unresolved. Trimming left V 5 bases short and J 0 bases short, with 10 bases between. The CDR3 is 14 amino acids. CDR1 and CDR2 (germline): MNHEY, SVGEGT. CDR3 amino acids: CASSVSLMNTEAFF. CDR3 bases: TGTGCCAGCAGTGTCTCCTTGATGAACACTGAAGCTTTCTTT.

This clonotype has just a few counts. The CDR3 region is CAISGATTATYEQYF. The CDR3 region has the DNA TGTGCCATCAGCGGAGCTACGACAGCTACCTACGAGCAGTACTTC. This rearrangement joins TRBV10-3 to TRBJ2-7; maybe TRBD1 (5 bases). V lost 6 bases, J lost 2 bases, and 17 bases lay in between. The length of the CDR3 is 15 residues. Looked up from germline, CDR1 is ENHRY and CDR2 is SYGVKD.

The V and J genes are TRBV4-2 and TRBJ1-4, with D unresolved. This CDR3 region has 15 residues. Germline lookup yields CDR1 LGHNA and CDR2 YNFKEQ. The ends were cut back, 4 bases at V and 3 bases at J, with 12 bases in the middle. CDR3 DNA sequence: TGTGCCAGCAGCCCCTCTAGGGCACCTAATGAAAAACTGTTTTTT. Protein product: CASSPSRAPNEKLFF.

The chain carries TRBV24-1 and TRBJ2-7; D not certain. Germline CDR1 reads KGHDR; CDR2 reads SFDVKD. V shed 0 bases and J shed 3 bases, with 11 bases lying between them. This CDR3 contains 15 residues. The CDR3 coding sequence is TGTGCCACCAGTGATTTGGTTTCGGGCGGCTACGAGCAGTACTTC. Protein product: CATSDLVSGGYEQYF.